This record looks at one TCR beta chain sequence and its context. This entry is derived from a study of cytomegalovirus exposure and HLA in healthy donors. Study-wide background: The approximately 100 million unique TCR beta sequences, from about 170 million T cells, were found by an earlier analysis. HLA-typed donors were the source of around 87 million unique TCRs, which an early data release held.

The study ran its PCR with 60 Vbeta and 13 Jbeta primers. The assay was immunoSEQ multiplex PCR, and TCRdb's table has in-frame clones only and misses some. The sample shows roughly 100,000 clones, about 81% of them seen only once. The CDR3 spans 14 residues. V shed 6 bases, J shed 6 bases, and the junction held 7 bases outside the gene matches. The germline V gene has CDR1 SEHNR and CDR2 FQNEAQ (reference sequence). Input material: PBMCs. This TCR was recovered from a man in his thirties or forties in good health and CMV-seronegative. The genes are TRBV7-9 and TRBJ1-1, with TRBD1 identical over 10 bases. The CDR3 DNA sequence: TGTGCCAGCAGATCATCCGGGACAGGGGCTGAAGCTTTCTTT. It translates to CASRSSGTGAEAFF.